The clone carrying this T cell receptor beta chain was detected once. Its antigen is not known. V lost 4 bases, J lost 1 base, and 5 bases stayed unmatched. Germline-derived CDR1 and CDR2 are SGHRS and YFSETQ. The CDR3 is 14 amino acids. The entry originates in a study of cytomegalovirus exposure and HLA in healthy donors. Both 60 Vbeta primers and 13 Jbeta primers went into the PCR. Sequencing used immunoSEQ multiplex PCR; TCRdb keeps in-frame clones, though not all of them. The sample lists roughly 150,000 clones, 76% occurring once. Study results and limitations: No immune exposure information besides CMV serostatus was available. A later analysis found TCR association rates differed by HLA locus, highest for DRB1 and lowest for HLA-C. As a later analysis revealed, most CMV-associated TCR beta chains appeared HLA-restricted. The investigators catalogued 150 to 200 TCR beta chains as cytomegalovirus-associated.

This TCR came from a man in his forties or fifties in good health and CMV-seronegative. The sequenced material came from PBMCs. V gene TRBV5-1 combines with J gene TRBJ2-7; 7 nucleotides agree with TRBD1. CDR3 in DNA: TGCGCCAGCAGCCCGACAGGGTATTCCTACGAGCAGTACTTC. It encodes CASSPTGYSYEQYF. Full variable domain (outside the CDR3, taken from reference TRBV5-1 and TRBJ2-7): KAGVTQTPRYLIKTRGQQVTLSCSPISGHRSVSWYQQTPGQGLQFLFEYFSETQRNKGNFPGRFSGRQFSNSRSEMNVSTLELGDSALYLCASSPTGYSYEQYFGPGTRLTVT.